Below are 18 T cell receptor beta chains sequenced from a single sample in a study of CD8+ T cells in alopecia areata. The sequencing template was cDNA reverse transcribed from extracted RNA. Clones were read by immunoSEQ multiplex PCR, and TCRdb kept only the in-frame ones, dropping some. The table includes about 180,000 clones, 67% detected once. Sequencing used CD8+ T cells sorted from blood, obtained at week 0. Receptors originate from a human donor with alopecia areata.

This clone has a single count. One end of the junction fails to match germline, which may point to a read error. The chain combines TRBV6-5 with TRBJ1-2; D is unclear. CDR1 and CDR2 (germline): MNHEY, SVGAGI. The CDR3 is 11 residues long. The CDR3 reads CASSDSGGYTF. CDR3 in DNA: TGTGCCAGCAGTGACTCGGGCGGCTACACCTTC.

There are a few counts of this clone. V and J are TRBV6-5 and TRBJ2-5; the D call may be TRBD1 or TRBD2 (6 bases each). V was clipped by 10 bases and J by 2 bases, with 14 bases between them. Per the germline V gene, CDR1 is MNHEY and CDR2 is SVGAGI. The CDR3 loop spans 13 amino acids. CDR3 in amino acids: CATGGGSQETQYF. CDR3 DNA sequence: TGTGCCACCGGGGGCGGCAGTCAAGAGACCCAGTACTTC.

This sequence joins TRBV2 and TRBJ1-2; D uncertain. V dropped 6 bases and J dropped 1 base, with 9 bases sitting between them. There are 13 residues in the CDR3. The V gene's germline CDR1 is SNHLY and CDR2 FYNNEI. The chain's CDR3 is CASRAGLNYGYTF. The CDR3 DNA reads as TGTGCCAGCAGGGCAGGCCTTAACTATGGCTACACCTTC.

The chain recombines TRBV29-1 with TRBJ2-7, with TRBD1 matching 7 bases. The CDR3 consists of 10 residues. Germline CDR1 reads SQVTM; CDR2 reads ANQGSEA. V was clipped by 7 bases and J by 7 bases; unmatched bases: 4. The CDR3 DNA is TGCAGCGCAACAGGGGAAGAGCAGTACTTC. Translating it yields CSATGEEQYF.

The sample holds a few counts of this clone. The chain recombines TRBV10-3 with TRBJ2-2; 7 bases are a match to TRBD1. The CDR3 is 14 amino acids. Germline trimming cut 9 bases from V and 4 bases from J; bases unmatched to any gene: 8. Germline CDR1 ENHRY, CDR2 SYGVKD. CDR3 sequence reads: CAITDREGTGELFF. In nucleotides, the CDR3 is TGTGCCATAACAGACAGGGAAGGCACCGGGGAGCTGTTTTTT.

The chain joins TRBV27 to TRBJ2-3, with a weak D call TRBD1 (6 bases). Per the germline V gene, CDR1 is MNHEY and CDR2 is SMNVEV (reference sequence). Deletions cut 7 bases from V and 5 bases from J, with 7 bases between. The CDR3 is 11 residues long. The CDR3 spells CASIRGDTQYF. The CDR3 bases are TGTGCCAGCATCAGGGGAGATACGCAGTATTTT.

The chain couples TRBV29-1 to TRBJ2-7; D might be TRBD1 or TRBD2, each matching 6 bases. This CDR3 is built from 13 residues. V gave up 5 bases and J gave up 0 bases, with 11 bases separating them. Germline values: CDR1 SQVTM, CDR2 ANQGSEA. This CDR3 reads CSVQGGISYEQYF. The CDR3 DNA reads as TGCAGCGTTCAAGGGGGGATCTCCTACGAGCAGTACTTC.

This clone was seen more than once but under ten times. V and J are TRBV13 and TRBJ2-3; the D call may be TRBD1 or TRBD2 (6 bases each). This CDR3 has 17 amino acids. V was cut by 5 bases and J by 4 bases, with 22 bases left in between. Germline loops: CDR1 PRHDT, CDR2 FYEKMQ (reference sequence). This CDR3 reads CASSPGRGHTEADTQYF. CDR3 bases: TGTGCCAGCAGCCCAGGCCGGGGGCACACTGAAGCAGATACGCAGTATTTT.

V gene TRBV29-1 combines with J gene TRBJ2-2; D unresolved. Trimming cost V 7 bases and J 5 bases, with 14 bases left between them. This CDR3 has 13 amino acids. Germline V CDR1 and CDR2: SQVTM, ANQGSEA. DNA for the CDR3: TGCAGCGCCAGGTCTATAGTGACCGGGGAGCTGTTTTTT. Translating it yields CSARSIVTGELFF.

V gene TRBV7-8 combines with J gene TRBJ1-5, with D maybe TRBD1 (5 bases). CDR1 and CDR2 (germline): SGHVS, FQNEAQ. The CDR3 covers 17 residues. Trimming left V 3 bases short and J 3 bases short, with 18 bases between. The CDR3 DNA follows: TGTGCCAGCAGCTTTGGGCCTACGCGGGGGGACAATCAGCCCCAGCATTTT. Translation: CASSFGPTRGDNQPQHF.

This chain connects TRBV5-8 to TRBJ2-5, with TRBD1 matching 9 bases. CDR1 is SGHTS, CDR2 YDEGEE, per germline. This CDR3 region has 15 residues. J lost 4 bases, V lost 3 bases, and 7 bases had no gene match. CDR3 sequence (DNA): TGTGCCAGCAGCTCGGGACAGGGAATTTTAGAGACCCAGTACTTC. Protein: CASSSGQGILETQYF.

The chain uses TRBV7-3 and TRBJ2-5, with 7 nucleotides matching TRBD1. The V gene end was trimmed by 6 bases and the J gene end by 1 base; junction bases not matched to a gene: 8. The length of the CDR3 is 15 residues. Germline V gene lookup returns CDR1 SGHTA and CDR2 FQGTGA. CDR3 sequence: CASSPLGGSQETQYF. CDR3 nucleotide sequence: TGTGCCAGCAGTCCGCTAGGGGGCTCCCAAGAGACCCAGTACTTC.

CDR3 region: CASSLGQNYGYTF. In DNA form, the CDR3 reads TGTGCCAGCAGTTTGGGACAGAACTATGGCTACACCTTC. The V and J genes are TRBV27 and TRBJ1-2; 7 bases map to TRBD1. Germline loops: CDR1 MNHEY, CDR2 SMNVEV (reference sequence). The CDR3 runs 13 residues. V lost 3 bases to trimming and J lost 2 bases; unmatched junction nucleotides: 0.

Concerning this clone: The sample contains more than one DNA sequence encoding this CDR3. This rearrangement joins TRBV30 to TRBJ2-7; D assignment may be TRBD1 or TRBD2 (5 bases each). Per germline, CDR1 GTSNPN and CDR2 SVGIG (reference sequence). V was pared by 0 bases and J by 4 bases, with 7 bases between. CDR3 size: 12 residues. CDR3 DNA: TGTGCCTGGAGTGTCGAGGGGTACGAGCAGTACTTC. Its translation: CAWSVEGYEQYF.

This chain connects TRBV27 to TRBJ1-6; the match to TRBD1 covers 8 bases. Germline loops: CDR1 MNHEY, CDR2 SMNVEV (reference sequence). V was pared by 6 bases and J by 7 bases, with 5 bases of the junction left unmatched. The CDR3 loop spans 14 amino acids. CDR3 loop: CASRPGQANSPLHF. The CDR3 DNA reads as TGTGCCAGCAGGCCGGGACAGGCAAATTCACCCCTCCACTTT.

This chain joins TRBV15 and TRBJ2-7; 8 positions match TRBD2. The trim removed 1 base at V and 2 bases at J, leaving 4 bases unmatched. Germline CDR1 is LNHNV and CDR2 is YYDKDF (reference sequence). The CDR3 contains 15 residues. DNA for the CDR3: TGTGCCACCAGCAGAGGGACTAGCAGTACCTACGAGCAGTACTTC. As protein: CATSRGTSSTYEQYF.

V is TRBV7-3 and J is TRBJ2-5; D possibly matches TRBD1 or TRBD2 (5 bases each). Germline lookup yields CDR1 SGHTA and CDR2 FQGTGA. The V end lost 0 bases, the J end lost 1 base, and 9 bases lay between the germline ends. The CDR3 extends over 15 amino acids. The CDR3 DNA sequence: TGTGCCAGCAGCTTAACGGGGACCCTCCAAGAGACCCAGTACTTC. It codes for CASSLTGTLQETQYF.

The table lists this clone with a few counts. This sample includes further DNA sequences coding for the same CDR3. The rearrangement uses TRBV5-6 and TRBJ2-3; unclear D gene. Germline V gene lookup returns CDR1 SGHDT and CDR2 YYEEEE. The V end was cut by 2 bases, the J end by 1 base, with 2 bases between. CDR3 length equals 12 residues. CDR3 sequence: CASSFGTDTQYF. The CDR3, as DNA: TGTGCCAGCAGCTTCGGCACAGATACGCAGTATTTT. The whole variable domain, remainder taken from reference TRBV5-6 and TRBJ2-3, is DAGVTQSPTHLIKTRGQQVTLRCSPKSGHDTVSWYQQALGQGPQFIFQYYEEEERQRGNFPDRFSGHQFPNYSSELNVNALLLGDSALYLCASSFGTDTQYFGPGTRLTVL.